A selection of T cell receptor beta chains follows, all from one sample in a study of early T cells in non-severe SARS-CoV-2 infection. MiXCR, applied by TCRdb to the 5' RACE reads, yields one record per CDR3 protein. This table has around 57,000 distinct CDR3 sequences, approximately 6.1% appearing once. The material sequenced was whole blood, taken at baseline. These receptors originate from an adult who was a healthcare worker with PCR-confirmed SARS-CoV-2 infection or an uninfected control (not recorded which). Both conserved end residues are part of each CDR3.

>TRBV2|TRBJ2-3|13
CASKGQSTDTQYF
>TRBV5-3|TRBJ2-7|16
CARSLAVRDDVYEQYF
>TRBV4-3|TRBJ2-7|15
CASSQEGVSGYEQYF
>TRBV20-1|TRBJ2-3|15
CSLGDSGRVADTQYF
>TRBV4-1|TRBJ2-6|16
CASSQGQGLGANVLTF
>TRBV20-1|TRBJ2-7|17
CSAERTSGSGGTREQYF
>TRBV10-3|TRBJ2-5|14
CAIRSGRGEETQYF
>TRBV20-1|TRBJ2-1|15
CSAPSGRPPYNEQFF
>TRBV5-1|TRBJ2-2|15
CASSLGGSGTGELFF
>TRBV21-1|TRBJ1-6|19
CASSKVVCIRDRGYSPLHF
>TRBV27|TRBJ2-5|18
CASSPGTSGSLVKETQYF
>TRBV19|TRBJ2-4|16
CASSLGTAIAKNIQYF
>TRBV7-6|TRBJ2-7|15
CASSSAGGASYEQYF
>TRBV12-3/TRBV12-4|TRBJ2-2|14
CASRGTDNTGELFF
>TRBV20-1|TRBJ2-7|14
CSARRPGSSYEQYF
>TRBV7-8|TRBJ2-3|14
CASSPGGGEDTQYF
>TRBV2|TRBJ1-1|14
CASSEIVPNTEAFF
>TRBV5-4|TRBJ2-1|16
CASSPRDWRSYNEQFF
>TRBV5-4|TRBJ2-7|13
CASSSTTAGEQYF
>TRBV4-2|TRBJ1-2|14
CASSQVAGNYGYTF
>TRBV10-2|TRBJ2-2|13
CASSEQETGELFF
>TRBV28|TRBJ2-7|14
CASSLQAGAYEQYF
>TRBV6-6|TRBJ2-1|17
CASSSPLEGVLRNEQFF
>TRBV18|TRBJ2-7|15
CASSPPAAGVYEQYF
>TRBV2|TRBJ1-1|11
CASEAGTEAFF
>TRBV5-1|TRBJ1-5|13
CASSLEGPQPQHF
>TRBV10-2|TRBJ2-7|13
CASSEHAGYEQYF
>TRBV20-1|TRBJ2-3|17
CSAPGASGARATDTQYF
>TRBV7-6|TRBJ2-1|16
CASSLLAVRTFVEQFF
>TRBV7-9|TRBJ2-1|14
CASSSGTSGVEQFF
>TRBV10-3|TRBJ2-3|15
CAANRDFSSTDTQYF
>TRBV9|TRBJ1-2|14
CASSVRPSLIGYTF
>TRBV5-1|TRBJ2-7|13
CASSSGSLYEQYF
>TRBV10-3|TRBJ2-6|16
CAISGGLSSGANVLTF
>TRBV28|TRBJ2-7|14
CASTQTGSSYEQYF
>TRBV6-2/TRBV6-3|TRBJ2-1|16
CASKVSELTTYNEQFF
>TRBV12-3/TRBV12-4|TRBJ2-7|13
CASSLRKTYEQYF
>TRBV20-1|TRBJ1-1|12
CSALTGSTEAFF
>TRBV7-2|TRBJ2-7|13
CASSFPIQGEQYF
>TRBV5-6|TRBJ2-3|16
CASSGGRETLTDTQYF
>TRBV28|TRBJ2-7|14
CASSYRLRAYEQYF
>TRBV12-3/TRBV12-4|TRBJ1-6|16
CASRVGRGTYNSPLHF
>TRBV6-5|TRBJ2-2|13
CASSLRITGELFF
>TRBV5-4|TRBJ2-3|17
CASSAPLGQGGTDTQYF
>TRBV7-2|TRBJ2-7|15
CASSLESGFSYEQYF
>TRBV28|TRBJ2-7|12
CASSLSSYEQYF
>TRBV12-3/TRBV12-4|TRBJ2-2|15
CASSLGEGLTGELFF
>TRBV2|TRBJ1-2|13
CASSGQGADGYTF
>TRBV28|TRBJ2-5|15
CASSFSGGKEETQYF
>TRBV29-1|TRBJ2-7|12
CSVEGNYYEQYF
>TRBV6-5|TRBJ1-6|16
CASSPSGVTINSPLHF